This TCR beta chain was identified in a study of beta chain features in type 1 diabetes. In the study overall: Over all samples combined, about 100,000,000 sorted cells were examined.

TCRB transcripts that were expressed got sequenced, as all of the isolated RNA had been reverse transcribed. The average output of naive, central memory and regulatory T cell samples was around 3.5 million reads. This table comes from immunoSEQ multiplex PCR, and its TCRdb copy is limited to in-frame clones, with some not included. This sample carries around 170,000 clones, 9% to 10% of them seen once, and the ten largest clones take around 0.7%. The study, taken as a whole, reports: Significant though moderate, a shortening of TCRB CDR3s appeared in all four CD4+ subsets of Type 1 diabetes patients.

The CDR3 runs to 19 residues. V shed 4 bases and J shed 3 bases, with 27 bases lying between them. Germline CDR1 reads MNHEY; CDR2 reads SMNVEV (reference sequence). Note on this clone: The antigen remains undetermined.

Sequencing was performed on central memory CD4+ T cells from blood. The rearrangement links TRBV27 to TRBJ1-1; D gene unclear. The receptor was derived from a woman aged 25-40 years with type 1 diabetes. CDR3 residues: CASSSLRFRRVGVDTEAFF. The CDR3 DNA follows: TGTGCCAGCAGTTCACTACGATTTCGAAGGGTCGGGGTAGACACTGAAGCTTTCTTT.